Sequencing of this T cell receptor beta chain was carried out in a study of spatial heterogeneity in lung cancer. The overall study: The library had UMIs, and each TCR and UMI pair averaged more than ten raw reads. Study results and caveats: Among blood samples, ubiquitous expanded tumor TCRs appeared more at resection than at follow-up.

In this sample, this clonotype turned up many times. Its specificity is not known. TCR cDNA molecules each had a unique molecular identifier. Using its own MiXCR run on the 5' RACE reads, TCRdb lists one record per CDR3 protein. The sample shows some 11,000 distinct CDR3 sequences, about 24% of them seen only once. Germline lookup yields CDR1 KGHSH and CDR2 LQKENI. V dropped 3 bases and J dropped 8; count of bases not matched to a gene: 17. The CDR3 runs to 18 residues. Time point meaning: sample taken at primary tumor resection. Without sorting, whole RNA was sequenced from tumor, nontumor lung or frozen PBMC. Donors were roughly 70 untreated early-stage non-small cell lung cancer patients.

The sequenced sample was PBMCs, obtained at surgery. The chain combines TRBV18 with TRBJ2-1; 9 nucleotides align to TRBD1. The clonotype was recovered from a female donor with early-stage non-small cell lung cancer. The CDR3 DNA reads TGTGCCAGCTCACCGTTTAGGACCGGGACAGGGAGCACCCATGAGCAGTTCTTC. The encoded protein is CASSPFRTGTGSTHEQFF.